This record concerns one T cell receptor beta chain sequence. As yet, its antigen is unknown. The sample originates from a study of T-cell reconstitution after alpha-beta-depleted transplantation in children. Whole-study results and caveats: Several hundred expanded graft clones reportedly were the source of alpha-beta T cells about two months after transplant.

Germline values: CDR1 SGHTA, CDR2 FQGNSA. With 6 bases removed from V and 5 bases from J, the gap between germline ends came to 13 bases. The CDR3 extends over 14 amino acids. The authors prepared the TCRbeta library with unique molecular identifiers. TCRdb processed the PCR reads anew with MiXCR; each CDR3 protein has one entry. The data show some 180,000 distinct CDR3 sequences, with around 7% seen just once and just over 5.5% held by the top ten. This sequence originates from a boy under 10 years old with acute lymphoblastic leukemia, due to receive a stem cell transplant. The sequencing here drew on PBMCs, taken before TCRalphabeta/CD19-depleted stem cell transplant. The chain recombines TRBV7-2 with TRBJ1-4, with D perhaps TRBD1 (6 bases). The DNA of the CDR3 is TGTGCCAGCAGTTACAGGGCTGTGAATGAAAAACTGTTTTTT. It translates to CASSYRAVNEKLFF.